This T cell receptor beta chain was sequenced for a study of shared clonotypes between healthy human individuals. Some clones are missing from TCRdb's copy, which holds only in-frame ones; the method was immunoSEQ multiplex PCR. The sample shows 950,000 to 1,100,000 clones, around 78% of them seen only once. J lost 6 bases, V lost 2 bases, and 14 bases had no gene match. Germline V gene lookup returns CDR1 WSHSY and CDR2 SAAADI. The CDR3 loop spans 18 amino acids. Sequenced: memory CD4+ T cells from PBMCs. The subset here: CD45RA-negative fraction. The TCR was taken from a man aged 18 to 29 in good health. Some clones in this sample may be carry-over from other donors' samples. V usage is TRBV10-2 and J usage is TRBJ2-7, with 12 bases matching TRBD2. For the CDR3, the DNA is TGCGCCAGCAGTGAGGGGTTCTGGGAGACTAGCGGGAGTGTCGAGCAGTACTTC. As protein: CASSEGFWETSGSVEQYF.